A selection of T cell receptor beta chains follows, all from one sample in a study of blood T cell repertoires in COVID-19. Sequencing was performed with immunoSEQ multiplex PCR; in TCRdb, only in-frame clones are kept and a portion is missing. The profile shows 150,000 to 180,000 clones, approximately 80% of them singletons. The material sequenced was peripheral blood. Receptors were obtained from a woman aged 55-70 years with acute or convalescent COVID-19. Each CDR3 is given without its conserved first and last residue.

v_call cdr3_aa
TRBV7-8 ASSSIGTGNNEQF
TRBV9 ASSVGDRGLYGYT
TRBV28 ASTDTSLNNYGYT
TRBV4-1 ASSPASASRQINEKLF
TRBV7-8 ASSLGRVVTEQY
TRBV3-1/TRBV3-2 ASSQGLTNQPQH
TRBV7-8 ASSLATGGRGQPQH
TRBV2 ASGTSGGGFADEQF
TRBV11-3 ASSPGGRTGELF
TRBV12-3/TRBV12-4 ASSPLDRAGYT
TRBV6-5 ASAGVRETQY
TRBV6-5 ASNTAVGNQPQH
TRBV6-1 ASSDAVSFYGYT
TRBV3-1/TRBV3-2 ASSPGILATNEKLF
TRBV5-1 ASRTGLNNEKLF
TRBV9 ASSVASGRGGETQY
TRBV2 ASSPERTARANVLT
TRBV6-6 ASSYSPGRATDTQY
TRBV3-1/TRBV3-2 ASSPGLAGRGPDTQY
TRBV5-1 ASSFYLRQSSGNTIY
TRBV19 ASSIMGTGTGVYSNQPQH
TRBV6-5 ASSYGVGDGYT
TRBV5-1 ASSSPDTGLYGYT
TRBV6-1 ASSEVIGQPQH
TRBV7-2 ASSLVQGAETQY
TRBV18 ASSIGTGGNEQF
TRBV10-2 ASRLAGEETQY
TRBV2 ASSILQGASGYT
TRBV27 ASSFLTGGESPLH
TRBV25-1 ASSEDRFEAF
TRBV20-1 SAGTDYGYT
TRBV6-6 ASSFSQGGNSPLH
TRBV10-2 ASRRSGLTDTQY
TRBV5-8 ASSLVTGVHGYT
TRBV2 ASRGTGRDQPQH
TRBV5-1 ASSSGRNNEKLF
TRBV6-5 ASSYGQGTGNSPLH
TRBV30 AWQSGSLWGYT
TRBV19 ATGQDRNTIY
TRBV5-1 ASSPGQDPYQETQY
TRBV7-3 ASSLDGTKIETQY
TRBV30 AWYADRGYNEQF
TRBV9 ASSAGDERSPLH
TRBV19 ASGQQGNQPQH
TRBV6-6 ASGEVTDTQY
TRBV9 ASSVVGPPDSSYNEQF
TRBV30 AWSRGYNSPLH
TRBV30 AFGGPTNEKLF
TRBV24-1 ATSDRVTGELF
TRBV6-5 ASTLLAGGTDTQY
TRBV5-1 ASEGQLNTGELF
TRBV6-2/TRBV6-3 ASSTPPTGRNSPLH
TRBV4-1 ASSQELSGQYNEQF
TRBV7-3 ASSSRFGGEAF
TRBV6-5 ASSYSYRGQPQH
TRBV11-1 ASSIRDRGFYNEQF
TRBV5-1 ASSPWAGTGGVETQY
TRBV18 ASSPRQTEAF